This T cell receptor beta chain was recorded in a study of beta chain features in type 1 diabetes. Between the trimmed V and J ends, which lost 5 bases and 5 bases, there was a span of 13 bases. The CDR3 extends over 13 amino acids. Germline V gene data show CDR1 as SGDLS and CDR2 as YYNGEE. This clone was seen a handful of times. As yet, its antigen is unknown. Findings of the study overall: Sequencing used cDNA, and cells with high TCR expression could therefore be over-represented.

The investigators reverse transcribed all of the isolated RNA, so they sequenced expressed TCRB transcripts. Clones were read by immunoSEQ multiplex PCR, and TCRdb kept only the in-frame ones, dropping some. The profile shows around 400,000 clones, approximately 15% of them singletons. Specimen: naive CD4+ T cells from blood. The sequence was collected from a woman between 18 and 29 years old in good health. The rearrangement links TRBV9 to TRBJ1-1; D is perhaps TRBD1 (6 bases). The CDR3, as DNA: TGTGCCAGCAGTGTCCTCCAGGGGACTGAAGCTTTCTTT. Translation: CASSVLQGTEAFF.